The 7 T cell receptor beta chains below come from one sample, sequenced in a study of cytomegalovirus exposure and HLA in healthy donors. Primers included in the PCR were 60 Vbeta and 13 Jbeta primers. This table comes from immunoSEQ multiplex PCR, and its TCRdb copy is limited to in-frame clones, with some not included. The sample has under 150,000 clones. Input material: PBMCs. All receptors derive from a woman in her thirties or forties in good health and CMV-seronegative.

This chain connects TRBV15 to TRBJ2-5, with 9 bases that match TRBD2. The CDR3 loop spans 14 amino acids. Germline trimming cut 4 bases from V and 4 bases from J; bases unmatched to any gene: 4. Germline V gives CDR1 LNHNV, CDR2 YYDKDF (reference sequence). The CDR3: CATSTLAGIETQYF. DNA of the CDR3: TGTGCCACCAGCACCCTAGCGGGGATAGAGACCCAGTACTTC.

The V gene is TRBV7-2, the J gene TRBJ1-6; D remains ambiguous. CDR1 and CDR2 (germline): SGHTA, FQGNSA. The CDR3 spans 20 residues. Between the trimmed V and J ends, which lost 0 bases and 0 bases, there was a span of 18 bases. The CDR3 here is CASSLAPHLAGSSYNSPLHF. CDR3 sequence (DNA): TGTGCCAGCAGCTTAGCTCCTCATCTAGCGGGGAGCTCCTATAATTCACCCCTCCACTTT.

The CDR3 nucleotides read TGTGCCAGCTCACCACCCCGGACAGGGGGCTTTGATACGCAGTATTTT. Its protein is CASSPPRTGGFDTQYF. The chain recombines TRBV18 with TRBJ2-3; 11 bases map to TRBD1. CDR3 size: 16 residues. With V trimmed by 0 bases and J by 6 bases, 5 bases remained unmatched. Germline values: CDR1 KGHSH, CDR2 LQKENI.

The rearrangement uses TRBV9 and TRBJ2-5, with 7 bases fitting TRBD1. The CDR3 runs 15 residues. With 0 bases clipped from V and 4 bases from J, the junction kept 6 bases outside the gene matches. The germline gives CDR1 SGDLS, CDR2 YYNGEE. The CDR3 region is CASSVETGEGETQYF. The CDR3 DNA sequence: TGTGCCAGCAGCGTAGAAACAGGGGAAGGAGAGACCCAGTACTTC.

The V call is TRBV19, the J call TRBJ1-1, with D possibly TRBD1 on 6 matching bases. The germline CDR1 and CDR2 sequences are LNHDA and SQIVND (reference sequence). The ends were cut back, 4 bases at V and 3 bases at J, with 9 bases in the middle. The length of the CDR3 is 13 residues. In DNA form, the CDR3 reads TGTGCCAGTAGTAGCTCAGGGGACACTGAAGCTTTCTTT. As protein: CASSSSGDTEAFF.

V gene TRBV9 combines with J gene TRBJ2-5; 12 bases are shared with TRBD2. The CDR3 totals 17 residues. Germline V gives CDR1 SGDLS, CDR2 YYNGEE. V shed 0 bases, J shed 2 bases, and the junction held 5 bases outside the gene matches. The CDR3 spells CASSVGALAGGQETQYF. The CDR3 DNA follows: TGTGCCAGCAGCGTAGGGGCCCTAGCGGGGGGGCAAGAGACCCAGTACTTC.

This chain links TRBV5-1 with TRBJ2-3; D ambiguous. V shed 7 bases and J shed 0 bases, with 15 bases lying between them. Per the germline V gene, CDR1 is SGHRS and CDR2 is YFSETQ. The CDR3 extends over 15 amino acids. CDR3 region: CASAQRRSSTDTQYF. CDR3 nucleotides: TGCGCCAGCGCTCAGAGGCGATCTAGCACAGATACGCAGTATTTT.